This T cell receptor (beta chain) was sequenced in a study of blood T cell repertoires in COVID-19. For the study at large: Researchers got acute and convalescent COVID-19 samples from the United States, Italy and Spain. Sources were T cells, B-cell-depleted T cells, or PBMCs; the material itself was cDNA or gDNA.

V trimming: 1 base; J trimming: 1 base; junction bases outside the gene matches: 4. Germline CDR1 and CDR2: LNHNV and YYDKDF (reference sequence). This CDR3 has 15 residues. This table comes from immunoSEQ multiplex PCR, and its TCRdb copy is limited to in-frame clones, with some not included. Among about 160,000 clones listed, around 74% were seen once. The sequence came from a man between 70 and 80 years old with acute or convalescent COVID-19. The chain joins TRBV15 to TRBJ2-7; 7 bases align to TRBD1. Sequencing input: peripheral blood. CDR3 in amino acids: CATSRVEGASYEQYF. The CDR3 DNA is TGTGCCACCAGCAGAGTTGAGGGGGCTTCCTACGAGCAGTACTTC.